Detailed here is one T cell receptor (beta chain). Its antigen is still unknown. The PCR was carried out with 60 Vbeta primers and 13 Jbeta primers. Measured with immunoSEQ multiplex PCR; TCRdb has only the in-frame clones, and not every one. Among roughly 100,000 clones listed, about an eighth were seen once. This record comes from a study of cytomegalovirus exposure and HLA in healthy donors. Turning to the study itself: Inside one of the first data releases sat some 93 million unique TCRs taken from HLA-typed donors.

Per the germline V gene, CDR1 is MGHRA and CDR2 is YSYEKL. This CDR3 region has 15 residues. V trimming: 4 bases; J trimming: 7 bases; junction bases outside the gene matches: 9. Overall study results and limits: With later analysis, a missense DCLRE1C variant became linked to TCR beta V- and J-gene trimming. It was reported that TCR beta sequences correctly inferred the HLA-A and HLA-B alleles for most subjects. Rarity marked most TCR sequences, yet some public TCRs occurred in many donors.

V is TRBV4-1 and J is TRBJ2-5; TRBD2 aligns across 10 bases. The TCR comes from a man aged 40-55 years in good health and CMV-seropositive. Sequencing was done on a sample of PBMCs. The CDR3 DNA is TGCGCCAGCAGCCCTTTACGGACTAGCGGTGGGACCCAGTACTTC. This sequence encodes CASSPLRTSGGTQYF.